Shown below are 26 T cell receptor beta chains from a single sample sequenced in a study of human T cells and chemical hapten exposure. Indicated time point: patch test 3, about 24 weeks after DPC sensitization. Treatment indicated: therapeutic diphenylcyclopropenone sensitization with weekly scalp DPC. TCRdb independently ran MiXCR on the RACE reads; one entry per CDR3 protein. This sample has more than 85,000 distinct CDR3 sequences, with 30% to 35% found just once. The sequencing here drew on whole blood, taken in connection with sensitization to the hapten diphenylcyclopropenone (DPC). These receptors were collected from a man aged 35 to 55 with alopecia areata. Some clones in this sample may be carry-over from other donors' samples.

The chain joins TRBV6-5 to TRBJ2-3; D is unresolved. Trimming cost V 8 bases and J 1 base, with 10 bases left between them. The CDR3 consists of 13 residues. Germline lookup yields CDR1 MNHEY and CDR2 SVGAGI. The DNA for the CDR3 is TGTGCCAGCGGCCCTGGGGGCACAGATACGCAGTATTTT. This encodes CASGPGGTDTQYF.

The chain couples TRBV12-3 or TRBV12-4 to TRBJ1-2; D uncertain. The V end lost 2 bases, the J end lost 0 bases, and 7 bases lay between the germline ends. This CDR3 is built from 14 residues. DNA of the CDR3: TGTGCCAGCAGTTTATCGACGGCTAACTATGGCTACACCTTC. Amino acid sequence: CASSLSTANYGYTF.

The chain has TRBV11-2 and TRBJ2-1; 8 nucleotides align to TRBD1. The CDR3 is made up of 15 amino acids. J gave up 2 bases and V 3 bases, and 3 bases lay outside the gene matches. Germline values: CDR1 SGHAT, CDR2 FQNNGV. The CDR3 bases are TGTGCCAGCAGCTTGACAGGGGTCCCCTACAATGAGCAGTTCTTC. This translates into CASSLTGVPYNEQFF.

CDR3 nucleotide sequence: TGCGCCAGCAGCCAAGAGGACAGGGAGTACACTGAAGCTTTCTTT. This codes for CASSQEDREYTEAFF. The chain links TRBV4-3 to TRBJ1-1; 8 bases match TRBD1. Germline CDR1 is LGHNA and CDR2 is YSLEER. J lost 3 bases, V lost 0 bases, and 3 bases had no gene match. The CDR3 contains 15 residues.

This sequence joins TRBV6-5 and TRBJ1-6; D perhaps matches TRBD1 (6 bases). This CDR3 has 14 residues. Germline CDR1 is MNHEY and CDR2 is SVGAGI. V was pared by 5 bases and J by 8 bases, with 13 bases between. CDR3 region: CASSLDRSYSPLHF. The DNA for the CDR3 is TGTGCCAGCAGTCTTGACAGGAGTTATTCACCCCTCCACTTT.

This clonotype turned up a few times. The chain recombines TRBV7-9 with TRBJ2-3; D gene unclear. CDR3 size: 14 residues. V was cut by 5 bases and J by 4 bases, with 13 bases left in between. CDR1 SEHNR and CDR2 FQNEAQ come from the germline V gene (reference sequence). CDR3 sequence reads: CASSPSSDADTQYF. The CDR3 nucleotides are TGTGCCAGCAGCCCCTCTTCGGACGCAGATACGCAGTATTTT. Variable domain in full (rest from reference TRBV7-9 and TRBJ2-3): DTGVSQNPRHKITKRGQNVTFRCDPISEHNRLYWYRQTLGQGPEFLTYFQNEAQLEKSRLLSDRFSAERPKGSFSTLEIQRTEQGDSAMYLCASSPSSDADTQYFGPGTRLTVL.

The CDR3 nucleotides are TGTGCCAGCAAACCCGGGACTCGGAACACCGGGGAGCTGTTTTTT. Its protein product is CASKPGTRNTGELFF. J is TRBJ2-2 and V is TRBV7-2; D is perhaps TRBD2 (6 bases). The CDR3 has 15 amino acids. V lost 7 bases to trimming and J lost 1 base, with 13 bases between them. Germline CDR1 reads SGHTA; CDR2 reads FQGNSA.

In its sample, this clonotype was seen many times. V gene TRBV25-1 combines with J gene TRBJ1-6; D is ambiguous. In germline, CDR1 is MGHDK, CDR2 SYGVNS. The CDR3 sequence is 13 residues long. V lost 5 bases and J lost 4, with 6 bases in between. CDR3 region: CASSFLYNSPLHF. The CDR3 DNA reads as TGTGCCAGCAGTTTTCTATATAATTCACCCCTCCACTTT.

This clonotype came up a few times. DNA of the CDR3: TGCAGCGTCGGGACTAGCGGGAGGGCCGGCACAGATACGCAGTATTTT. Encoded protein: CSVGTSGRAGTDTQYF. The gene calls are TRBV29-1 and TRBJ2-3; TRBD2 matches at 16 bases. CDR3 length: 16 amino acids. V shed 6 bases and J 1 base; nucleotides not matched to a gene: 4. CDR1 and CDR2 (germline): SQVTM, ANQGSEA.

The rearrangement links TRBV19 to TRBJ2-2, with 8 bases aligning to TRBD1. Germline V lookup: CDR1 LNHDA, CDR2 SQIVND (reference sequence). The ends lost 3 bases at V and 9 bases at J; junction bases unmatched: 9. This CDR3 is built from 15 residues. In DNA, the CDR3 is TGTGCCAGTAGTATCCCGGACAGGGCCCCGAGGGAGCTGTTTTTT. It specifies CASSIPDRAPRELFF.

The rearrangement uses TRBV9 and TRBJ2-3, with D hard to call. From germline, CDR1 is SGDLS and CDR2 YYNGEE. The V end was cut by 3 bases, the J end by 2 bases, with 7 bases between. The CDR3 has 13 amino acids. The CDR3 DNA reads TGTGCCAGCAGCGCCCCTCCCACAGATACGCAGTATTTT. Translation: CASSAPPTDTQYF.

The rearrangement uses TRBV24-1 and TRBJ2-1; TRBD2 agrees at 8 bases. CDR1 KGHDR and CDR2 SFDVKD come from the germline V gene. The CDR3 has 16 amino acids. After removal of 3 bases from V and 3 bases from J, the junction contained 6 bases not matched to a gene. The CDR3 spells CATSDGTSGRYNEQFF. CDR3 coding DNA: TGTGCCACCAGTGATGGAACTAGCGGTCGCTACAATGAGCAGTTCTTC.

V usage is TRBV4-3 and J usage is TRBJ2-2; no reliable D call. The germline CDR1 and CDR2 sequences are LGHNA and YSLEER. The CDR3 spans 15 residues. The germline V and J ends were trimmed by 0 bases and 6 bases, with 11 bases remaining between them. The CDR3 protein is CASSQDKRFAGELFF. Here the CDR3 DNA reads TGCGCCAGCAGCCAAGATAAGAGGTTTGCCGGGGAGCTGTTTTTT.

A few counts support this clonotype. The V and J genes are TRBV28 and TRBJ2-7; 8 bases agree with TRBD2. The germline V gene encodes CDR1 MDHEN and CDR2 SYDVKM. The CDR3 loop spans 14 amino acids. J gave up 4 bases and V 6 bases, and 8 bases lay outside the gene matches. The DNA for the CDR3 is TGTGCCAGCAGCGGACTAGCTCCGAGGTACGAGCAGTACGTC. Amino acids: CASSGLAPRYEQYV.

This clonotype occurred a few times. This chain uses TRBV11-2 with TRBJ2-3; TRBD1 is a possible D gene (5 bases). The V and J ends lost 1 base and 2 bases respectively, with 10 bases between them. Per germline, CDR1 SGHAT and CDR2 FQNNGV. The CDR3 extends over 15 amino acids. The DNA of the CDR3 is TGTGCCAGCAGCTTAGCCCCCAGGGCCACAGATACGCAGTATTTT. Its protein product is CASSLAPRATDTQYF.

This clonotype has more than one count but fewer than ten. The rearrangement uses TRBV6-5 and TRBJ1-2, with a tentative D call TRBD1 (5 bases). Germline V lookup: CDR1 MNHEY, CDR2 SVGAGI. This CDR3 is 17 amino acids long. Trimming took 6 bases from V and 0 from J, leaving 20 bases between them. This chain's CDR3 is CASRNPIWGPSNYGYTF. Here the CDR3 DNA reads TGTGCCAGCAGAAACCCCATTTGGGGCCCATCTAACTATGGCTACACCTTC.

This clonotype has more than one count but fewer than ten. V is TRBV6-5 and J is TRBJ2-7; D call uncertain. The V end lost 5 bases, the J end lost 3 bases, and 14 bases lay between the germline ends. This CDR3 has 14 amino acids. CDR1 and CDR2 (germline): MNHEY, SVGAGI. The CDR3 DNA is TGTGCCAGCAGTGAATCGAACGCCTTCTACGAGCAGTACTTC. Translating gives CASSESNAFYEQYF.

The CDR3 loop is CASSESKWGNIQYF. CDR3 coding DNA: TGCGCCAGCAGTGAGTCGAAGTGGGGGAACATTCAGTACTTC. This chain uses TRBV10-2 with TRBJ2-4; D may be TRBD1 or TRBD2 (5 bases each). Germline V gives CDR1 WSHSY, CDR2 SAAADI. The CDR3 contains 14 residues. V was cut by 0 bases and J by 7 bases, with 10 bases left in between.

The chain carries TRBV20-1 and TRBJ2-7, with 12 nucleotides matching TRBD1. This CDR3 contains 13 residues. The ends lost 5 bases at V and 6 bases at J; junction bases unmatched: 5. CDR1 DFQATT and CDR2 SNEGSKA come from the germline V gene (reference sequence). The CDR3 spells CSASGTGGAEQYF. The CDR3 nucleotides read TGCAGTGCTTCCGGGACAGGGGGCGCCGAGCAGTACTTC.

This chain uses TRBV4-1 with TRBJ2-1; 10 bases line up with TRBD2. In germline, CDR1 is MGHRA, CDR2 YSYEKL. The trim removed 10 bases at V and 0 bases at J, leaving 15 bases unmatched. This CDR3 region has 18 residues. The DNA for the CDR3 is TGCGCCACCACCACCAAGACTAGCGGGTCGAGCTCCTACAATGAGCAGTTCTTC. This codes for CATTTKTSGSSSYNEQFF.

This clonotype was counted only a few times. The rearrangement joins TRBV9 to TRBJ2-1; D is undetermined. The CDR3 covers 13 residues. Germline V gene sequence: CDR1 SGDLS, CDR2 YYNGEE. Trimming left V 0 bases short and J 10 bases short, with 11 bases between. This chain's CDR3 is CASSVELAREQFF. The DNA of the CDR3 is TGTGCCAGCAGCGTAGAGTTAGCCCGAGAGCAGTTCTTC.

V usage is TRBV5-1 and J usage is TRBJ1-1, with D possibly being TRBD1 (6 bases). The CDR3 runs to 15 residues. Germline CDR1 and CDR2: SGHRS and YFSETQ. The V and J ends lost 8 bases and 0 bases respectively, with 17 bases between them. CDR3 protein: CASTLGDTMNTEAFF. In nucleotides, the CDR3 is TGCGCCAGTACTTTAGGGGACACAATGAACACTGAAGCTTTCTTT.

The rearrangement joins TRBV5-1 to TRBJ2-3, with a weak D call TRBD1 (6 bases). Germline V gene lookup returns CDR1 SGHRS and CDR2 YFSETQ. V dropped 0 bases and J dropped 3 bases, with 14 bases sitting between them. This CDR3 contains 16 residues. CDR3 residues: CASSLAQGPETDTQYF. The CDR3 DNA reads as TGCGCCAGCAGCTTGGCTCAGGGGCCCGAGACAGATACGCAGTATTTT.

Only a few counts were recorded for this clonotype. The rearrangement links TRBV29-1 to TRBJ2-7; weak D call: TRBD1 (5 bases). The germline gives CDR1 SQVTM, CDR2 ANQGSEA. V dropped 6 bases and J dropped 2 bases, with 17 bases sitting between them. There are 14 residues in the CDR3. The DNA of the CDR3 is TGCAGCGTCAATTCAGGGTCTGATACCTACGAGCAGTACTTC. Encoded protein: CSVNSGSDTYEQYF.

This clonotype was counted only a few times. The rearrangement joins TRBV9 to TRBJ2-1, with 7 nucleotides matching TRBD2. Germline V gene lookup returns CDR1 SGDLS and CDR2 YYNGEE. V lost 1 base and J lost 4; bases outside the gene matches: 5. The CDR3 totals 15 residues. CDR3 nucleotide sequence: TGTGCCAGCAGCGTACGCGGGAGTGGGTACAATGAGCAGTTCTTC. Its protein product is CASSVRGSGYNEQFF.

The chain recombines TRBV20-1 with TRBJ2-2, with 12 bases that match TRBD2. The CDR3 extends over 15 amino acids. From germline, CDR1 is DFQATT and CDR2 SNEGSKA (reference sequence). V was clipped by 2 bases and J by 4 bases; unmatched bases: 2. The CDR3 sequence: CSARPLAGGTGELFF. The CDR3 nucleotides are TGCAGTGCTAGACCACTAGCGGGAGGCACCGGGGAGCTGTTTTTT.